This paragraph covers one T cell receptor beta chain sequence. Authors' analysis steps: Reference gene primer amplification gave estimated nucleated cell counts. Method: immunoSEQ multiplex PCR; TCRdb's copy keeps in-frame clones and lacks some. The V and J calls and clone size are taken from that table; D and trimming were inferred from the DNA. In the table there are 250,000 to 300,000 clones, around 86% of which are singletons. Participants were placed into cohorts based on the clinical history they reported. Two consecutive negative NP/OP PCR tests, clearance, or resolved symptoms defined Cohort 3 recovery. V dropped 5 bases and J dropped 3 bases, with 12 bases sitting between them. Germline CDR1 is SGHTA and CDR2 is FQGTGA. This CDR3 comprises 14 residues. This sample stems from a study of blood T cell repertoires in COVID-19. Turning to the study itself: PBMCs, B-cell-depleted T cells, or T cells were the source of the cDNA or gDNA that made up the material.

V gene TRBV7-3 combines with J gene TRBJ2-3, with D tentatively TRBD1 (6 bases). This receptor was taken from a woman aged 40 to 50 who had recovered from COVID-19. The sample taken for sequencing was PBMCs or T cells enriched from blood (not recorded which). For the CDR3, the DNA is TGTGCCAGCAGCAGGGGGTCATCAACAGATACGCAGTATTTT. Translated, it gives CASSRGSSTDTQYF.